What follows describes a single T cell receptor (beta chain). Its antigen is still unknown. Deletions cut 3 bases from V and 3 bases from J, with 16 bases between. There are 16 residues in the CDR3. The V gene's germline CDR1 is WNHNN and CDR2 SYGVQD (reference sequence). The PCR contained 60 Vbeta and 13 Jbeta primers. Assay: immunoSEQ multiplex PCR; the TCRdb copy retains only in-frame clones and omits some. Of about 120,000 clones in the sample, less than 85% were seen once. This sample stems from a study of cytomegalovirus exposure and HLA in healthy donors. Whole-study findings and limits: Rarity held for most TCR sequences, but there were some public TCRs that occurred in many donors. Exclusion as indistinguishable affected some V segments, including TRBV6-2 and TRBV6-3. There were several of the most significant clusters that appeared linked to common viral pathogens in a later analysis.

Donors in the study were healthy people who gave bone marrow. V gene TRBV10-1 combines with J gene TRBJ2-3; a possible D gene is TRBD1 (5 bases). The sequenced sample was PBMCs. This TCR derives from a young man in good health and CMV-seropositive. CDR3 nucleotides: TGCGCCAGCAGTGAATTTAGGCAGGGTAGGACAGATACGCAGTATTTT. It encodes CASSEFRQGRTDTQYF.